The source of this T cell receptor (beta chain) is a study of cytomegalovirus exposure and HLA in healthy donors. Regarding the study as a whole: An apparent linkage of common viral pathogens to several of the most significant clusters emerged in a later analysis.

This clone was observed a handful of times. As yet, its antigen is unknown. 60 Vbeta and 13 Jbeta primers were used in PCR. Assay: immunoSEQ multiplex PCR; the TCRdb copy retains only in-frame clones and omits some. This sample has 110,000 or so clones, with approximately 76% found just once. The V segment lost 1 base and the J segment 0 bases; nucleotides outside the gene matches: 6. Germline CDR1 SGHTA, CDR2 FQGNSA. The CDR3 is made up of 17 amino acids. This clonotype was obtained from a man between 50 and 59 years old in good health and CMV-seropositive. V and J are TRBV7-2 and TRBJ2-3, with 8 bases fitting TRBD2. The source material was PBMCs. CDR3 amino acids: CASSLERQRGSTDTQYF. The CDR3 DNA follows: TGTGCCAGCAGCTTAGAGAGACAGCGGGGGAGCACAGATACGCAGTATTTT.